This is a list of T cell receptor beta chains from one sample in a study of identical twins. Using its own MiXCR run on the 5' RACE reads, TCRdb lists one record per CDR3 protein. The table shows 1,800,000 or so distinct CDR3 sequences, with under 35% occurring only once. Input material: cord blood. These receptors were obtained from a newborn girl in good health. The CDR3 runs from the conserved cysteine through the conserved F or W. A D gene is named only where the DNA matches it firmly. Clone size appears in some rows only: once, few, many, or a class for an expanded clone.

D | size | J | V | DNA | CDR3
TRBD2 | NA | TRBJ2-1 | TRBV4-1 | TGCGCCAGCAGCCAAGAGGGACTAGCGGGGGGACGATACAATGAGCAGTTCTTC | CASSQEGLAGGRYNEQFF
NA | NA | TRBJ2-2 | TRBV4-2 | TGTGCCAGCAGCCAAGATTGGGTCCCCACCGGGGAGCTGTTTTTT | CASSQDWVPTGELFF
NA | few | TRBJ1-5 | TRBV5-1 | TGCGCCAGCAGTTCCTCCAGCGATCAGCCCCAGCATTTT | CASSSSSDQPQHF
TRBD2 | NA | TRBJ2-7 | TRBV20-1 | TGCAGTGCTAGCCGAAGTCGGGGGGGGCCCTACAATGAGCAGTACTTC | CSASRSRGGPYNEQYF
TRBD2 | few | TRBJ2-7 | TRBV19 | TGTGCCAGTAGTTGGGGGACTAGCGGGAGCAACGAGCAGTACTTC | CASSWGTSGSNEQYF
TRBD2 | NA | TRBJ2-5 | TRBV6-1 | TGTGCCAGCAGTGAAGGGGTACTAGCGGGGTACCAAGAGACCCAGTACTTC | CASSEGVLAGYQETQYF
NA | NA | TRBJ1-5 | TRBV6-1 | TGTGCCAGCACAACAGTCCGCAATCAGCCCCAGCATTTT | CASTTVRNQPQHF
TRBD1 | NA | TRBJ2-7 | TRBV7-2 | TGTGCCAGCCGGGACAGTAATTCTTACGAGCAGTACTTC | CASRDSNSYEQYF
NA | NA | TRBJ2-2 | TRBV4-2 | TGTGCCAGCAGCCCCACGTTCGGGGGATCCACCGGGGAGCTGTTTTTT | CASSPTFGGSTGELFF
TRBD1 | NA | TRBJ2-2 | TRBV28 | TGTGCCAGCAATACACAGGGGGCGAACACCGGGGAGCTGTTTTTT | CASNTQGANTGELFF
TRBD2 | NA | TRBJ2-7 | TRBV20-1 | TGCAGTGGGGGGGGGTGGAACTACGAGCAGTACTTC | CSGGGWNYEQYF
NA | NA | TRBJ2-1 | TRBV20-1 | TGCAGTGCTAGAGATAATAGTGTTAAATACAATGAGCAGTTCTTC | CSARDNSVKYNEQFF
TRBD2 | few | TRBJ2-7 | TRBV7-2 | TGTGCCAGCAGCACTCCCAGGACTAGGGTAGGGGAGCAGTACTTC | CASSTPRTRVGEQYF
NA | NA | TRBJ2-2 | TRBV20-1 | TGCAGTGCTAGAGGGGGTCCCGGGGGGCTGTTTTTT | CSARGGPGGLFF
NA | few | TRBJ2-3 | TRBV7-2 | TGTGCCAGCAGTGAGGTGCCTTATTCCACAGATACGCAGTATTTT | CASSEVPYSTDTQYF
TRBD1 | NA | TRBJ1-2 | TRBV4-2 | TGTGCCAGCAGCCAAGAGAGCAGGGGGCTGAGTGGCTACACCTTC | CASSQESRGLSGYTF
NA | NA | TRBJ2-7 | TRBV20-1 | TGCAGTGCTAGGGGGACGGATACCTACGAGCAGTACTTC | CSARGTDTYEQYF
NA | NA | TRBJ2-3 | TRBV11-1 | TGTGCCAGCGGCTTATTAGAGGCTCATACGCAGTATTTT | CASGLLEAHTQYF
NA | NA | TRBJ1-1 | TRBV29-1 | TGCAGCGTTGCAAGAGGGCGGACTGAAGCTTTCTTT | CSVARGRTEAFF